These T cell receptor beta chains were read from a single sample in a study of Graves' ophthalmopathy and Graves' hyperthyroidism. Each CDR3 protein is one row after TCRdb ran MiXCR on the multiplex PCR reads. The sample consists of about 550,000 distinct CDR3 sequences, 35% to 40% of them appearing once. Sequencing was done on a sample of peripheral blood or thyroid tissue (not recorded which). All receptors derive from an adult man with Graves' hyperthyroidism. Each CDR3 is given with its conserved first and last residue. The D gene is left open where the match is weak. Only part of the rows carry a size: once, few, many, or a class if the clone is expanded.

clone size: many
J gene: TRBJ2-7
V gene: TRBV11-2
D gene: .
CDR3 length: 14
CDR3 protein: CASSVGPAGYEQYF
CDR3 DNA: TGTGCCAGCAGCGTGGGACCGGCGGGTTACGAGCAGTACTTC

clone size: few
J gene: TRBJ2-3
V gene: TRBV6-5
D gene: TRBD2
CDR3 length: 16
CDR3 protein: CASRFTRGDVTDTQYF
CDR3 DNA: TGTGCCAGCAGATTCACGCGGGGGGACGTCACAGATACGCAGTATTTT

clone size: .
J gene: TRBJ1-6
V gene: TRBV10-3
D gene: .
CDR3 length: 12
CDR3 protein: CAISGGNSPLHF
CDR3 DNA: TGTGCCATCAGTGGGGGTAATTCACCCCTCCACTTT

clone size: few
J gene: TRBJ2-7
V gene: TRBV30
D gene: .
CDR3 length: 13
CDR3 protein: CAWSETGTGEQYF
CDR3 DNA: TGTGCCTGGAGTGAAACGGGTACGGGCGAGCAGTACTTC

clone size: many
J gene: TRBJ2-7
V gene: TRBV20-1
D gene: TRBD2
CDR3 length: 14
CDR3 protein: CSAGTSGKSYEQYF
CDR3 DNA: TGCAGTGCCGGGACTAGCGGGAAATCCTACGAGCAGTACTTC

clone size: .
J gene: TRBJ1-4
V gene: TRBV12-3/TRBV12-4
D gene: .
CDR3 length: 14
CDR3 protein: CASSYSTGVEKLFF
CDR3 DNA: TGTGCCAGCAGTTACTCGACGGGAGTTGAAAAACTGTTTTTT

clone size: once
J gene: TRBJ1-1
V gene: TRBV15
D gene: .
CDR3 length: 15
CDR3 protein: CATGGVRAMNTEAFF
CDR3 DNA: TGTGCCACCGGTGGCGTCAGGGCCATGAACACTGAAGCTTTCTTT

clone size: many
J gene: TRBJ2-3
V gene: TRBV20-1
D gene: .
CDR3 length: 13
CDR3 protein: CSARGQAVDTQYF
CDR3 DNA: TGCAGTGCTAGGGGTCAGGCGGTGGATACGCAGTATTTT

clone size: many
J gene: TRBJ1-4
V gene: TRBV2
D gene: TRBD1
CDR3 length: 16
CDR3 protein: CASTFLPQGANEKLFF
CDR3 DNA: TGTGCCAGCACGTTTCTTCCTCAGGGGGCGAATGAAAAACTGTTTTTT

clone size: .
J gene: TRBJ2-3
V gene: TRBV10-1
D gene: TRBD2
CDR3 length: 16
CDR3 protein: CASSGLTSGSTDTQYF
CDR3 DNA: TGCGCCAGCAGTGGCCTTACTAGCGGGAGCACAGATACGCAGTATTTT

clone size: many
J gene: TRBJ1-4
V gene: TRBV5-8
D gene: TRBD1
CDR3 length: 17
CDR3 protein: CASSLASRTGGGEKLFF
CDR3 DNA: TGTGCCAGCAGCTTGGCCTCTAGGACAGGAGGAGGTGAAAAACTGTTTTTT

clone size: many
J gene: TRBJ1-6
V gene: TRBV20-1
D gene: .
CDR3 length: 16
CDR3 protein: CSARGLGTSYNSPLHF
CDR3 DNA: TGCAGTGCTAGGGGGCTCGGGACAAGCTATAATTCACCCCTCCACTTT

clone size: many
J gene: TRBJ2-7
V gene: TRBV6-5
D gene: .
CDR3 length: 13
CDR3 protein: CASSYSLGREQYF
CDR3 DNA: TGTGCCAGCAGTTACTCCCTAGGGCGCGAGCAGTACTTC

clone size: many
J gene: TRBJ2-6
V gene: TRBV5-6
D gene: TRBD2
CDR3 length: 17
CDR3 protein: CASSLAGGSSGANVLTF
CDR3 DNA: TGTGCCAGCAGCTTGGCGGGGGGGTCCTCTGGGGCCAACGTCCTGACTTTC

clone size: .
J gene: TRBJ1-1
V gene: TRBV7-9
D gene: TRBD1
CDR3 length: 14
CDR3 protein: CASSLVPGQGEAFF
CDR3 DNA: TGTGCCAGCAGCTTAGTGCCGGGACAGGGGGAAGCTTTCTTT

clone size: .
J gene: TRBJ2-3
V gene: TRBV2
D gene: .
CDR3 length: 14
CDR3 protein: CASSDVGSTDTQYF
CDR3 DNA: TGTGCCAGCAGTGATGTGGGGAGCACAGATACGCAGTATTTT

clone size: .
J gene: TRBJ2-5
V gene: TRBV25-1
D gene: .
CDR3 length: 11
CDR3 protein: CATQDEETQYF
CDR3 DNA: TGTGCCACTCAGGACGAAGAGACCCAGTACTTC

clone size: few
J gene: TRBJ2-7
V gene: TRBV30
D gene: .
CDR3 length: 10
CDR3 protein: CAALLPEQYF
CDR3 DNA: TGTGCCGCCCTATTGCCTGAGCAGTACTTC

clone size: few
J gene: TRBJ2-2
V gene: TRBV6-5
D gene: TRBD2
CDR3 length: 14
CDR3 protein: CASSFLAGVGELFF
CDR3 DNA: TGTGCCAGCAGTTTTCTAGCGGGGGTCGGGGAGCTGTTTTTT

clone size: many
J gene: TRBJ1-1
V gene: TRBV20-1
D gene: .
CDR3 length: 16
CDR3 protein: CSASSEFRQMNTEAFF
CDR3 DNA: TGCAGTGCTAGTTCAGAATTTCGACAGATGAACACTGAAGCTTTCTTT

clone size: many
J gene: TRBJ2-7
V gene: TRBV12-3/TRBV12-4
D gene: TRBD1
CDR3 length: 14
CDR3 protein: CASSPDRGRFEQYF
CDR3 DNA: TGTGCCAGCAGTCCCGACAGGGGGCGCTTCGAGCAGTACTTC

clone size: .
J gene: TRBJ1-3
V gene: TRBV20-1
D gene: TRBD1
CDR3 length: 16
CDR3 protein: CSARLPGQSSGNTIYF
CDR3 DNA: TGCAGTGCTAGACTACCGGGACAGAGCTCTGGAAACACCATATATTTT

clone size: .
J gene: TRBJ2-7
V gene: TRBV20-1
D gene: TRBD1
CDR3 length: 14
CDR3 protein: CSASRQGIRDEQYF
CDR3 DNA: TGCAGTGCTAGCAGACAGGGAATTCGCGACGAGCAGTACTTC

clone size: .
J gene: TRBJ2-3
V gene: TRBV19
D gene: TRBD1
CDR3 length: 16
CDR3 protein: CASSPGTGGRADTQYF
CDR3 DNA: TGTGCCAGTAGTCCGGGGACAGGGGGGAGGGCAGATACGCAGTATTTT

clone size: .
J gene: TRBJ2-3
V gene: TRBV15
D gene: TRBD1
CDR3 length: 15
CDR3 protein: CATSSPGQSTDTQYF
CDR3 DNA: TGTGCCACCAGCAGTCCGGGACAGAGCACAGATACGCAGTATTTT

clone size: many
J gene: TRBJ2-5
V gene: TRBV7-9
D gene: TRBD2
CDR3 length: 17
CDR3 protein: CASSSSSGDTRKETQYF
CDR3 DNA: TGTGCCAGCAGCTCGTCTAGCGGGGATACCCGAAAAGAGACCCAGTACTTC

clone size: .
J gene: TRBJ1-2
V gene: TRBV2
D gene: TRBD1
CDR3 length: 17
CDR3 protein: CASGLRDRGPRSYGYTF
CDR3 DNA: TGTGCCAGCGGCCTCCGGGACAGGGGACCGAGAAGTTATGGCTACACCTTC

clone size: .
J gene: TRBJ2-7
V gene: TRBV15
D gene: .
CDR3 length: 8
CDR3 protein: CATNEQYF
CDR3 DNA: TGTGCCACCAACGAACAGTACTTC

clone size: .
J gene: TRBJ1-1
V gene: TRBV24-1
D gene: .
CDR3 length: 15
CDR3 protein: CATSESVGLGTEAIF
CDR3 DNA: .

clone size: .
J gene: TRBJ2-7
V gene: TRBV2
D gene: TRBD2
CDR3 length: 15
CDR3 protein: CASSVFERGSYEQYF
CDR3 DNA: TGTGCCAGCAGTGTCTTCGAGCGGGGGAGTTACGAGCAGTACTTC

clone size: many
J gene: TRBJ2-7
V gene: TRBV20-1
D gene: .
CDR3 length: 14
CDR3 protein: CSAKVKRGAHEQYF
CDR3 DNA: TGCAGTGCTAAAGTAAAACGGGGGGCCCACGAGCAGTACTTC

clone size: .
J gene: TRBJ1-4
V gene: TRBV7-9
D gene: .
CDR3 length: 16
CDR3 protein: CASRAGGSSYNEKLFF
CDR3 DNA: TGTGCCAGCAGAGCTGGCGGTAGCTCCTACAATGAAAAACTGTTTTTT

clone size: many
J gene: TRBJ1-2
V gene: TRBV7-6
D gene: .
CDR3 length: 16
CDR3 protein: CASSSAGTATGYGYTF
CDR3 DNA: TGTGCCAGCAGCTCCGCTGGGACCGCTACTGGCTATGGCTACACCTTC

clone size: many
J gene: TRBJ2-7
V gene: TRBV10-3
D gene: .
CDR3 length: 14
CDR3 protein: CAISESAQYYEQYF
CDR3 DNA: TGTGCCATCAGTGAGTCCGCGCAGTACTACGAGCAGTACTTC

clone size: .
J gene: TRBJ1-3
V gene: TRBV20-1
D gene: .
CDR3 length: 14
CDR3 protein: CSARRAETGNAIYF
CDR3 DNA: TGCAGTGCTAGGAGAGCCGAGACTGGAAACGCCATATATTTT

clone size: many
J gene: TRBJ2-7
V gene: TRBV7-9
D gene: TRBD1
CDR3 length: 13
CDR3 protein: CASSLTGDHEQYF
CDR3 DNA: TGTGCCAGCAGCTTGACAGGGGACCACGAGCAGTACTTC

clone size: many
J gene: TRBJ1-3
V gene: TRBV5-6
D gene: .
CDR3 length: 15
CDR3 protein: CASSFWRSSGNTIYF
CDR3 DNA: TGTGCCAGCAGCTTCTGGAGGAGCTCTGGAAACACCATATATTTT

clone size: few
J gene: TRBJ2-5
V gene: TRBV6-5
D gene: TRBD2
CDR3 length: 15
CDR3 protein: CASSYSLADQETQYF
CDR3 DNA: TGTGCCAGCAGTTACTCCCTAGCGGATCAAGAGACCCAGTACTTC

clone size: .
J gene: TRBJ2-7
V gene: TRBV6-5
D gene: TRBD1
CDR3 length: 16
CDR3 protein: CASSEDWTGGADEQYF
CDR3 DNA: TGTGCCAGCAGTGAAGATTGGACAGGGGGCGCGGACGAGCAGTACTTC

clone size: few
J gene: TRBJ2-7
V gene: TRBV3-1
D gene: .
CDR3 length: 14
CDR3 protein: CASSGPSSPYEQYF
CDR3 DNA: TGTGCCAGCAGCGGGCCTAGCAGCCCCTACGAGCAGTACTTC

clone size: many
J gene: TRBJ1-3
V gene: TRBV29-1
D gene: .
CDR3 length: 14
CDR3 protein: CSVVASPAGNTIYF
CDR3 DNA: TGCAGCGTCGTAGCGAGCCCGGCTGGAAACACCATATATTTT

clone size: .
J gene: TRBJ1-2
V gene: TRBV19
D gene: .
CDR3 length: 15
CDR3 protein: CASTNRVAGDYGYTF
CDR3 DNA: TGTGCCAGTACAAACAGGGTCGCAGGAGACTATGGCTACACCTTC

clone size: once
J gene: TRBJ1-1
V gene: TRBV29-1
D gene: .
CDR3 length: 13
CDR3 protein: CSEVPKSNTEAFF
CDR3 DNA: TGCAGTGAAGTTCCGAAGAGTAACACTGAAGCTTTCTTT

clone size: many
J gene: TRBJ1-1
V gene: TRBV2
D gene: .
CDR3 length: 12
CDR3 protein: CASSEAGTEAFF
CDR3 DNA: TGTGCCAGCAGTGAAGCGGGCACTGAAGCTTTCTTT